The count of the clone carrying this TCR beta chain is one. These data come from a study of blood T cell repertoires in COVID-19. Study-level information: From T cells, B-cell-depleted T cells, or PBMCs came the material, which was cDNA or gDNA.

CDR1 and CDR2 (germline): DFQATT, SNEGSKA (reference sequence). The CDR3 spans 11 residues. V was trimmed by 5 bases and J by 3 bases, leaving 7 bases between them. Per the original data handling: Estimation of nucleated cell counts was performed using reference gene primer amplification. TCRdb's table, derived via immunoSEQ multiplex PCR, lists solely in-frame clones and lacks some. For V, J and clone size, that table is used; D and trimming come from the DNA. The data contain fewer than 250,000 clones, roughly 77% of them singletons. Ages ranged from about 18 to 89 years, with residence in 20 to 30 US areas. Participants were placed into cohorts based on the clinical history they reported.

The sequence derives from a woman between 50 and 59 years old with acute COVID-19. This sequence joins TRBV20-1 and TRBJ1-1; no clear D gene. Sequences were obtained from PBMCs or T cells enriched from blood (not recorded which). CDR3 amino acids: CSADWDTEAFF. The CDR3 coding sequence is TGCAGTGCTGACTGGGACACTGAAGCTTTCTTT.